Listed here are 27 T cell receptor beta chains from one sample, sequenced in a study of CD8+ T cells in alopecia areata listed by TCRdb under 2018. Library preparation employed the immunoSEQ multiplex PCR assay. RNA was extracted from all samples and reverse transcribed into cDNA, which served as template for TCR sequencing. This is the immuneACCESS table as TCRdb keeps it, with only in-frame sequences that have V and J called. A part of the clones is gone; compared with another copy, unresolved V genes explain less than half, and the rest is unexplained. The sample contains fewer than 350,000 clones, roughly 50% of them found a single time. The top ten hold more than 1.5% of the sample. The time point label for this specimen denotes: 24 weeks on oral tofacitinib. What this sample's treatment or condition label stands for: oral pan-JAK inhibitor, 5-10 mg twice daily. Source: CD4+ T cells sorted from blood, taken at week 24, from a patient treated with tofacitinib. These receptor sequences come from a human donor with alopecia areata.

Remarks on this clone: Other DNA sequences in the same sample also yield this CDR3. The rearrangement uses TRBV30 and TRBJ1-5; D is ambiguous. This CDR3 contains 12 residues. V was pared by 0 bases and J by 4 bases, with 4 bases between. Germline V gives CDR1 GTSNPN, CDR2 SVGIG (reference sequence). This CDR3 reads CAWSVPNQPQHF. For the CDR3, the DNA is TGTGCCTGGAGTGTTCCTAATCAGCCCCAGCATTTT. Supplemented by reference TRBV30 and TRBJ1-5, the full variable domain reads SQTIHQWPATLVQPVGSPLSLECTVEGTSNPNLYWYRQAAGRGLQLLFYSVGIGQISSEVPQNLSASRPQDRQFILSSKKLLLSDSGFYLCAWSVPNQPQHFGDGTRLSIL.

Remarks on this clone: At one end the junction does not follow the germline gene, possibly because of a read error. The rearrangement links TRBV7-2 to TRBJ2-2; D may be TRBD1 or TRBD2 (5 bases each). The CDR3 covers 15 residues. CDR1 SGHTA and CDR2 FQGNSA come from the germline V gene. The CDR3 DNA follows: TGTGCCAGCAGCCAACTCGGACAAAACTCCGGGGAGTTGTTTTTT. Its protein product is CASSQLGQNSGELFF.

This clone showed up just a few times. The gene calls are TRBV7-8 and TRBJ1-2, with D unclear. V was pared by 4 bases and J by 2 bases, with 20 bases between. In germline, CDR1 is SGHVS, CDR2 FQNEAQ. This CDR3 is built from 17 residues. CDR3: CASSSQRAAIPNYGYTF. The CDR3 DNA reads TGTGCCAGCAGCTCCCAAAGGGCTGCAATCCCCAACTATGGCTACACCTTC.

The gene calls are TRBV5-1 and TRBJ2-6; D not resolved. The CDR3 covers 16 residues. Germline V gene data show CDR1 as SGHRS and CDR2 as YFSETQ. V was trimmed by 0 bases and J by 7 bases, leaving 14 bases between them. Written as DNA, the CDR3 is TGCGCCAGCAGCTTGGAGGCACCCCAGAGAGCCAACGTCCTGACTTTC. Encoded protein: CASSLEAPQRANVLTF.

The J gene is TRBJ1-6, the V gene TRBV7-2; 7 nucleotides line up with TRBD1. The CDR3 has 15 amino acids. CDR1 and CDR2 (germline): SGHTA, FQGNSA. After removal of 7 bases from V and 6 bases from J, the junction contained 9 bases not matched to a gene. CDR3 protein: CASKGGTERNSPLHF. For the CDR3, the DNA is TGTGCCAGCAAGGGTGGGACAGAGCGTAATTCACCCCTCCACTTT.

This chain connects TRBV2 to TRBJ2-5; D may be TRBD1 (6 bases). V lost 6 bases and J 4 bases, leaving 18 bases between the germline ends. The CDR3 runs to 15 residues. Germline CDR1 reads SNHLY; CDR2 reads FYNNEI. CDR3 in DNA: TGTGCCAGCAGAGCCGGGACACTAGAAGGAGAGACCCAGTACTTC. Translated, it gives CASRAGTLEGETQYF.

The table lists this clone with many counts. V gene TRBV29-1 combines with J gene TRBJ1-1, with D hard to call. This CDR3 is 12 amino acids long. CDR1 and CDR2 (germline): SQVTM, ANQGSEA. Written as DNA, the CDR3 is TGCAGTGGCTACGGGTGGGGCACTGAAGCTTTCTTT. Its protein is CSGYGWGTEAFF.

V and J are TRBV29-1 and TRBJ2-5, with a possible D match to TRBD2 (6 bases). Looked up from germline, CDR1 is SQVTM and CDR2 is ANQGSEA. This CDR3 comprises 14 residues. Trimming left V 7 bases short and J 4 bases short, with 19 bases between. The DNA for the CDR3 is TGCAGCGCCGGGCAGGGAGGCACAAGAGAGACCCAGTACTTC. The encoded protein is CSAGQGGTRETQYF. The full variable domain, completed using reference TRBV29-1 and TRBJ2-5, is SAVISQKPSRDICQRGTSLTIQCQVDSQVTMMFWYRQQPGQSLTLIATANQGSEATYESGFVIDKFPISRPNLTFSTLTVSNMSPEDSSIYLCSAGQGGTRETQYFGPGTRLLVL.

V gene TRBV9 combines with J gene TRBJ1-1; D gene ambiguous. CDR3 size: 17 residues. V dropped 0 bases and J dropped 0 bases, with 15 bases sitting between them. Germline values: CDR1 SGDLS, CDR2 YYNGEE. The DNA for the CDR3 is TGTGCCAGCAGCGTAGGACGGACCCCAGGCATGAACACTGAAGCTTTCTTT. Protein sequence: CASSVGRTPGMNTEAFF.

CDR3 coding DNA: TGTGCCAGTAGTATAGGTCGGAACACTGAAGCTTTCTTT. Its translation: CASSIGRNTEAFF. The chain uses TRBV19 and TRBJ1-1; D gene uncertain. The CDR3 contains 13 residues. V was trimmed by 1 base and J by 1 base, leaving 4 bases between them. Germline CDR1 is LNHDA and CDR2 is SQIVND (reference sequence).

The chain carries TRBV13 and TRBJ1-1; D is unclear. The V gene's germline CDR1 is PRHDT and CDR2 FYEKMQ (reference sequence). The CDR3 runs to 18 residues. V lost 2 bases and J 1 base, leaving 20 bases between the germline ends. Here the CDR3 reads CASSLHLIVTAANTEAFF. The CDR3 coding sequence is TGTGCCAGCAGCTTACACCTCATTGTGACGGCCGCGAACACTGAAGCTTTCTTT.

There are a few counts of this clone. V is TRBV7-3 and J is TRBJ2-3; D not certain. Germline V gene data show CDR1 as SGHTA and CDR2 as FQGTGA. The CDR3 totals 13 residues. The V end lost 5 bases, the J end lost 0 bases, and 6 bases lay between the germline ends. CDR3 bases: TGTGCCAGCAGCGAAACTAGCACAGATACGCAGTATTTT. Translating gives CASSETSTDTQYF.

The rearrangement uses TRBV7-2 and TRBJ2-3; weak D call: TRBD2 (5 bases). This CDR3 spans 13 amino acids. Germline V lookup: CDR1 SGHTA, CDR2 FQGNSA. Trimming removed 5 bases at V and 0 bases at J, with 6 bases between. CDR3 region: CASSPGSTDTQYF. CDR3 coding DNA: TGTGCCAGCAGCCCGGGGAGCACAGATACGCAGTATTTT.

The rearrangement links TRBV7-2 to TRBJ2-2; D unclear. The CDR3 loop spans 11 amino acids. Germline V gives CDR1 SGHTA, CDR2 FQGNSA. Trimming took off 3 bases at V and 6 bases at J, with 2 bases between the two ends. The CDR3, as DNA: TGTGCCAGCAGCTTCCCCGGGGAGCTGTTTTTT. Residues: CASSFPGELFF.

J is TRBJ2-5 and V is TRBV5-4; the D gene is possibly TRBD1 (5 bases). Trimming took off 0 bases at V and 4 bases at J, with 13 bases between the two ends. This CDR3 spans 15 amino acids. The germline gives CDR1 SGHNT, CDR2 YYREEE (reference sequence). The CDR3 reads CASSLVGRVGETQYF. The CDR3 DNA reads TGTGCCAGCAGCTTGGTGGGCAGGGTGGGAGAGACCCAGTACTTC.

The V and J genes are TRBV28 and TRBJ2-3; D is possibly TRBD1 or TRBD2 (6 bases each). Per germline, CDR1 MDHEN and CDR2 SYDVKM. V was cut by 6 bases and J by 5 bases, with 15 bases left in between. The CDR3 length is 14 residues. The CDR3 coding sequence is TGTGCCAGCAGCCGATCCGGGGGCGAAGATACGCAGTATTTT. This translates into CASSRSGGEDTQYF.

This clone was seen only once. The rearrangement uses TRBV5-1 and TRBJ2-7, with D maybe TRBD2 (6 bases). CDR3 length equals 15 residues. V lost 4 bases and J lost 0, with 14 bases in between. CDR1 is SGHRS, CDR2 YFSETQ, per germline. Here the CDR3 reads CASSPVGGSSYEQYF. CDR3 coding DNA: TGCGCCAGCAGCCCAGTCGGAGGGAGCTCCTACGAGCAGTACTTC.

This clone was recorded a few times. V and J are TRBV14 and TRBJ1-3; D unresolved. The V end was cut by 2 bases, the J end by 1 base, with 9 bases between. The germline CDR1 and CDR2 sequences are SGHDN and FVKESK. The CDR3 runs to 15 residues. The CDR3: CASSQITVSGNTIYF. The CDR3 DNA follows: TGTGCCAGCAGCCAAATCACTGTTTCTGGAAACACCATATATTTT.

This clone was seen a handful of times. The chain uses TRBV4-1 and TRBJ1-2; no clear D gene. V lost 0 bases and J 4 bases, leaving 9 bases between the germline ends. Per the germline V gene, CDR1 is MGHRA and CDR2 is YSYEKL. This CDR3 has 14 amino acids. The CDR3 sequence: CASSQDQGLYGYTF. The CDR3 region has the DNA TGCGCCAGCAGCCAAGATCAAGGGCTCTATGGCTACACCTTC.

The sample holds many counts of this clone. The rearrangement uses TRBV28 and TRBJ2-7; unclear D gene. Germline V gene data show CDR1 as MDHEN and CDR2 as SYDVKM. The CDR3 spans 11 residues. Trimming took 4 bases from V and 4 from J, leaving 5 bases between them. CDR3 bases: TGTGCCAGCAGTTGGAAATACGAGCAGTACTTC. Protein: CASSWKYEQYF.

The J gene is TRBJ1-1, the V gene TRBV29-1; no reliable D call. Between the trimmed V and J ends, which lost 6 bases and 0 bases, there was a span of 11 bases. Germline values: CDR1 SQVTM, CDR2 ANQGSEA. The CDR3 totals 13 residues. The DNA of the CDR3 is TGCAGCGTGGTAGGGCCTATGAACACTGAAGCTTTCTTT. Amino acids: CSVVGPMNTEAFF.

V usage is TRBV2 and J usage is TRBJ2-5, with D perhaps matching TRBD1 (5 bases). The CDR3 runs 13 residues. From germline, CDR1 is SNHLY and CDR2 FYNNEI. V lost 4 bases to trimming and J lost 5 bases, with 11 bases between them. The CDR3 nucleotides read TGTGCCAGCAGTGTTCAGGGTGGGGAGACCCAGTACTTC. As protein: CASSVQGGETQYF. The full variable domain, rest sourced from reference TRBV2 and TRBJ2-5, is EPEVTQTPSHQVTQMGQEVILRCVPISNHLYFYWYRQILGQKVEFLVSFYNNEISEKSEIFDDQFSVERPDGSNFTLKIRSTKLEDSAMYFCASSVQGGETQYFGPGTRLLVL.

The V gene is TRBV4-3, the J gene TRBJ1-4; D is ambiguous. Germline V CDR1 and CDR2: LGHNA, YSLEER. V was clipped by 0 bases and J by 3 bases, with 20 bases between them. The CDR3 is 19 amino acids. CDR3 residues: CASSQDLPIGLAANEKLFF. In DNA form, the CDR3 reads TGCGCCAGCAGCCAAGATCTGCCTATCGGCCTGGCCGCTAATGAAAAACTGTTTTTT.

The genes are TRBV30 and TRBJ2-5; D remains unclear. V gave up 4 bases and J gave up 3 bases, with 6 bases separating them. CDR1 GTSNPN and CDR2 SVGIG come from the germline V gene (reference sequence). This CDR3 contains 11 residues. DNA of the CDR3: TGTGCCTGGACTCGTAAAGAGACCCAGTACTTC. Protein: CAWTRKETQYF.

The rearrangement joins TRBV5-1 to TRBJ2-2, with 10 bases aligning to TRBD1. In germline, CDR1 is SGHRS, CDR2 YFSETQ. The CDR3 sequence is 19 residues long. V dropped 1 base and J dropped 0; count of bases not matched to a gene: 9. The CDR3 nucleotides read TGCGCCAGCAGCTTGACGGGACAGGGGCTAACCACGAACACCGGGGAGCTGTTTTTT. Its translation is CASSLTGQGLTTNTGELFF.

The chain couples TRBV30 to TRBJ1-2; D remains ambiguous. The ends were cut back, 5 bases at V and 0 bases at J, with 10 bases in the middle. CDR1 GTSNPN and CDR2 SVGIG come from the germline V gene (reference sequence). The CDR3 runs to 13 residues. CDR3 sequence: CAWEDGANYGYTF. The CDR3 nucleotides read TGTGCCTGGGAGGATGGAGCTAACTATGGCTACACCTTC.

This sequence joins TRBV18 and TRBJ2-1, with a weak D call TRBD1 (6 bases). V lost 2 bases to trimming and J lost 0 bases, with 14 bases between them. The germline V gene encodes CDR1 KGHSH and CDR2 LQKENI. The length of the CDR3 is 17 residues. The CDR3 sequence: CASSPNTGYGSYNEQFF. DNA for the CDR3: TGTGCCAGCTCACCAAACACAGGGTATGGCTCCTACAATGAGCAGTTCTTC.